Included here is one T cell receptor beta chain sequence, with context. Its antigen is unknown. No qualities accompany the bases; no much larger clone lies one base away. Looking up the germline V gene (reference sequence) yields CDR1 MNHEY and CDR2 SMNVEV. Trimming costs V 5 bases and J 2 bases, and their ends lie 16 bases apart. Measured from the cysteine to the phenylalanine, the CDR3 is 16 residues long. The kept DNA is CDR3 alone, 48 bases in frame from the first base. This record comes from a study of blood T cell repertoires in COVID-19 (dated by TCRdb to about 2020). At the level of the whole study: Samples from collaborators originated in the United States, Italy and Spain and spanned both the acute and convalescent phases of COVID-19. A de-identified subject ID, COVID-19 status, age in years and sex were almost always included in the sample metadata. The samples were drawn from two sources: the first 160 participants of the ongoing ImmuneRACE study, and fewer than 1,500 subjects contributed by 6 global collaborators. A freely available public database, intended as a resource for researchers studying the immune response to SARS-CoV-2, is where the repertoires were released. The material from the prospective study consisted of cDNA or gDNA derived from T cells, B-cell-depleted T cells, or PBMCs. Subjects who had been exposed to COVID-19, were actively infected with it, or had recovered from it provided the deeply sampled blood TCRbeta repertoires that made up the dataset. Where available, HLA class I and class II types were obtained from metadata supplied by the sample provider rather than from assay-based typing.

TCRbeta CDR3 regions were amplified from genomic DNA using the immunoSEQ Assay, a bias-controlled multiplex PCR. In the original analysis: The number of nucleated cells in each sample was estimated from the amplification of reference gene primers within the assay. To quantify the absolute abundance of each unique TCRbeta CDR3 rearrangement, sequence reads were collapsed and filtered. For each sample, productive Simpson clonality was calculated as the square root of Simpson's diversity index over productive rearrangements. TCRdb carries this immuneACCESS record with in-frame sequences only. Its versions omit some clonotypes, under half of them owing to an unresolved V gene in the studies checked, with the rest unexplained. That table supplies the V and J calls and clone size; D and trimming were determined from the DNA. This sample has roughly 250,000 clones in its table, and about 85% of those were observed once. The top ten clonotypes cover more than 6% of the sample.

Another Seattle source contributed samples from volunteer blood donors who had recovered from COVID-19. Collaborating institutions collected whole blood in K2EDTA tubes following their own protocols. For TCRbeta analysis, collaborator samples were shipped as frozen whole blood, as isolated PBMCs, or as DNA extracted from either sample type. The paper's findings and limits, for the study overall: The amount of clinical and demographic metadata varied by source and participant and was provided uncurated.

This receptor was taken from a man in his 60s who had recovered from COVID-19. Material for sequencing was peripheral blood. This chain is built from TRBV27 and TRBJ2-1; TRBD1 might be the D gene, on 6 matching bases. The DNA reads TGTGCCAGCAGTGGGGCCTCTGGGACAACCTACAATGAGCAGTTCTTC. Its coded protein is CASSGASGTTYNEQFF.